Reported below is one TCR beta chain. What it binds is unknown. The data are from a study of tumor and adjacent non-tumor tissue in lung cancer. Turning to the study itself: The patients, approximately 9 men and 5 or 6 women, were about 31 to 76 with stage I to III disease. Samples averaged about 3.8 million productive TCRbeta reads each. Study-wide results and caveats: Tumor TCR diversity, when higher, was linked to shorter survival. Compared with tumor, normal lung showed significantly lower TCR diversity.

This sample's RNA came from whole unsorted tissue. More than 3 cm separated this lung sample from the edge of the tumor. TCRbeta libraries were built with three rounds of nested PCR, modified from ARM-PCR. TCRdb fed the multiplex PCR reads into MiXCR, producing one record per CDR3 protein. This sample carries more than 85,000 distinct CDR3 sequences, around three fifths of them seen once, and the ten largest clones take around a fifth. What was sequenced was distant non-tumor lung tissue. The receptor's source is a man aged 25-45 years with non-small cell lung cancer.

The CDR3 nucleotides are TGTGCCAGCAGTTTAGTAAGAGGGTCCGACGAGCAGTACTTC. Translated, it gives CASSLVRGSDEQYF. The chain employs TRBV12-3 or TRBV12-4 and TRBJ2-7, with D perhaps TRBD2 (5 bases). V was cut by 1 base and J by 5 bases, with 12 bases left in between. The CDR3 contains 14 residues.